The rows below give T cell receptor beta chains drawn from one sample of a study of control samples from healthy donors and cancer patients. Clones were read by immunoSEQ multiplex PCR, and TCRdb kept only the in-frame ones, dropping some. The data contain approximately 150,000 clones, 75% to 95% of them singletons. Source material: blood. The receptors derive from a man aged 25 to 45 in good health. CDR3s include the opening cysteine and the closing phenylalanine or tryptophan. Fields, in order: J gene, D gene, V gene, CDR3 length, clone size, CDR3 DNA, CDR3 protein. D genes are given only for firm matches. A row's size may be missing; if present it is once, few, many or a size class.

>TRBJ1-6|TRBD1|TRBV10-3|15|once
TGTGCCATCAGTGTCTCTCAGGGGGGAGGGTCACCCCTCCACTTT
CAISVSQGGGSPLHF
>TRBJ2-3|TRBD2|TRBV5-1|15|NA
TGCGCCAGCAGCTTGGGGACTAGAGAGACAGATACGCAGTATTTT
CASSLGTRETDTQYF
>TRBJ1-1|TRBD1|TRBV19|16|NA
TGTGCCAGTAGTATAGGCAGGGGGATCTTTGGCACTGAAGCTTTCTTT
CASSIGRGIFGTEAFF
>TRBJ2-7|NA|TRBV9|14|NA
TGTGCCAGCAGCGTATACCCCGGGAGCTACGAGCAGTACTTC
CASSVYPGSYEQYF
>TRBJ2-7|NA|TRBV4-1|14|NA
TGCGCCAGCAGCCAAGAAGGGTTATTCTACGAGCAGTACTTC
CASSQEGLFYEQYF
>TRBJ2-7|NA|TRBV11-2|12|NA
TGTGCCAGCAGCCCCTGGGGCTACGAGCAGTACTTC
CASSPWGYEQYF
>TRBJ2-2|TRBD1|TRBV4-2|15|NA
TGTGCCAGCAGCCAAGACGACAGGGCCGCCGGGGAGCTGTTTTTT
CASSQDDRAAGELFF
>TRBJ2-7|NA|TRBV27|15|NA
TGTGCCAGCAGTTTCTCAGGAGGGGCCACCTACGAGCAGTACTTC
CASSFSGGATYEQYF
>TRBJ2-5|NA|TRBV2|17|NA
TGTGCCAGCAGTGAAGTCCTGGCGGGGCTTTCGTTGGAGACCCAGTACTTC
CASSEVLAGLSLETQYF
>TRBJ2-1|NA|TRBV19|16|NA
TGTGCCAGTAGTATACCCGCGCAGGCTACCTACAATGAGCAGTTCTTC
CASSIPAQATYNEQFF
>TRBJ1-1|NA|TRBV3-1/TRBV3-2|16|NA
TGTGCCAGCAGCCAAGCCCACCGGGAGATGAACACTGAAGCTTTCTTT
CASSQAHREMNTEAFF
>TRBJ1-1|NA|TRBV2|13|NA
TGTGCCAGCAGTTTGACAGGGAACACTGAAGCTTTCTTT
CASSLTGNTEAFF
>TRBJ2-3|TRBD2|TRBV5-1|16|NA
TGCGCCAGCAGCTTGGTCGGGCTAGCGGGGACAGATACGCAGTATTTT
CASSLVGLAGTDTQYF
>TRBJ2-7|TRBD2|TRBV28|15|once
TGTGCCAGCAGTTTCCCGGGGGGGGCCTCCTACGAGCAGTACTTC
CASSFPGGASYEQYF
>TRBJ2-3|NA|TRBV7-3|14|once
TGTGCCAGCAGCTTATCCGGGGTCGGAGATACGCAGTATTTT
CASSLSGVGDTQYF
>TRBJ2-7|NA|TRBV3-1/TRBV3-2|15|NA
TGTGCCAGCAGCCAAGATCTGGAAGGTGCCTACGAGCAGTACTTC
CASSQDLEGAYEQYF
>TRBJ2-3|NA|TRBV21-1|12|once
TGTGCCAGCAGCAAACCCGGGGACAAGGAGTATTTT
CASSKPGDKEYF
>TRBJ2-1|TRBD1|TRBV19|17|NA
TGTGCCAGTAGCGGGGACAGGGGAGTTGGCTTTTACAATGAGCAGTTCTTC
CASSGDRGVGFYNEQFF
>TRBJ2-4|TRBD2|TRBV12-5|14|once
TGTGCTAGTGGTCGGGAGGGGGTCCGGGACATTCAGTACTTC
CASGREGVRDIQYF
>TRBJ1-2|TRBD1|TRBV24-1|13|NA
TGTGCCACCAGTGACTCCGACAGGGGAGGCTACACCTTC
CATSDSDRGGYTF
>TRBJ1-2|NA|TRBV7-9|14|NA
TGTGCCAGCAGCTTAGCGGGGGGGAGCTATGGCTACACCTTC
CASSLAGGSYGYTF
>TRBJ1-6|TRBD1|TRBV9|14|NA
TGTGCCAGCACCCTGGGGGACAGGGATTCACCCCTCCACTTT
CASTLGDRDSPLHF
>TRBJ1-1|NA|TRBV7-9|14|NA
TGTGCCAGCAGCTTAGTTCTCGATTACACTGAAGCTTTCTTT
CASSLVLDYTEAFF
>TRBJ2-3|NA|TRBV24-1|15|NA
TGTGCCACCAGTAATTACTATAAGGGGACAGATACGCAGTATTTT
CATSNYYKGTDTQYF
>TRBJ1-5|NA|TRBV12-5|13|NA
TGTGCTAGTGGGGTACTGAGCAATCAGCCCCAGCATTTT
CASGVLSNQPQHF
>TRBJ2-7|NA|TRBV19|14|NA
TGTGCCAGTAGTTCGGGTCTGAGCTCCTACGAGCAGTACTTC
CASSSGLSSYEQYF
>TRBJ1-3|NA|TRBV6-5|15|NA
TGTGCCAGCAGTAATCGGCGGCTTGGGGGAAACACCATATATTTT
CASSNRRLGGNTIYF
>TRBJ1-5|NA|TRBV6-5|14|NA
TGTGCCAGCCGATCGGGAAATAGCAATCAGCCCCAGCATTTT
CASRSGNSNQPQHF
>TRBJ1-1|NA|TRBV6-6|15|NA
TGTGCCAGCAGTTACTCGCCCGACCTGAACACTGAAGCTTTCTTT
CASSYSPDLNTEAFF
>TRBJ1-1|NA|TRBV20-1|9|many
TGCAGTGCCAAGGGTGGGACTTTCTTT
CSAKGGTFF
>TRBJ1-5|NA|TRBV30|14|NA
TGTGCCTGGAGTGTAGGGGGGAGCAATCAGCCCCAGCATTTT
CAWSVGGSNQPQHF
>TRBJ2-6|NA|TRBV2|16|NA
TGTGCCAGCAAGTGGGGCCCCGGGTCTGGGGCCAACGTCCTGACTTTC
CASKWGPGSGANVLTF
>TRBJ2-2|NA|TRBV24-1|16|once
TGTGCCACCAGTGATTCGGGTATGTTGAACACCGGGGAGCTGTTTTTT
CATSDSGMLNTGELFF
>TRBJ1-2|TRBD1|TRBV15|15|few
TGTGCCACCAGCAGCGACAGGGCCGTCGGCTATGGCTACACCTTC
CATSSDRAVGYGYTF
>TRBJ1-4|TRBD1|TRBV27|15|NA
TGTGCCAGCAGTTTAATAGACAGGGGGGATGAAAAACTGTTTTTT
CASSLIDRGDEKLFF
>TRBJ1-2|TRBD1|TRBV2|14|NA
TGTGCCAGCAGATCGGGACAGGGGGCGCTTGGCTACACCTTC
CASRSGQGALGYTF
>TRBJ2-1|TRBD2|TRBV7-9|17|NA
TGTGCCAGCAGCTTCGGGGGACTAGCGGGGCTCTACAATGAGCAGTTCTTC
CASSFGGLAGLYNEQFF
>TRBJ2-2|NA|TRBV3-1/TRBV3-2|18|NA
TGTGCCAGCAGCCAAGATCGAGTAGGGCCGGGGGACACCGGGGAGCTGTTTTTT
CASSQDRVGPGDTGELFF
>TRBJ1-2|NA|TRBV5-4|14|NA
TGTGCCAGCAGCTTTGAACGGCGGGCTAACGGCTACACCTTC
CASSFERRANGYTF